This TCR beta chain is drawn from a study of blood T cell repertoires in COVID-19. Study as a whole: Collection of acute and convalescent COVID-19 samples took place in the United States, Italy and Spain. From T cells, B-cell-depleted T cells, or PBMCs came the material, which was cDNA or gDNA.

Authors' data handling: Reference gene primers were amplified, and this amplification served to estimate nucleated cell counts. TCRdb's copy holds only in-frame clones and misses some; the assay was immunoSEQ multiplex PCR. For V, J and clone size, that table is used; D and trimming come from the DNA. The repertoire holds about 220,000 clones, roughly 89% seen once, with 5.5% to 7.5% in the top ten. The CDR3 is 11 residues long. Deletions cut 8 bases from V and 4 bases from J, with 7 bases between. Germline assignment: CDR1 SNHLY and CDR2 FYNNEI. Cohorts were based on clinical histories the participants reported.

Sequenced sample: PBMCs or T cells enriched from blood (not recorded which). The gene calls are TRBV2 and TRBJ2-3; D is ambiguous. The TCR sequence derives from a woman between 35 and 50 years old who had recovered from COVID-19. The CDR3 loop reads CASALADTQYF. The CDR3 DNA is TGTGCCAGCGCATTAGCAGATACGCAGTATTTT.